This is a list of T cell receptor beta chains from one sample in a study of T-cell memory formation after mild COVID-19. TCRdb reanalysed the 5' RACE reads using MiXCR and keeps one entry per CDR3 protein. The table lists fewer than 200,000 distinct CDR3 sequences, around 18% of them singletons. The sequencing sample was made of PBMCs or a T cell subset sorted from them (not recorded which). Receptors originate from a man younger than 30 who had mild COVID-19 (a few samples of this study predate the infection). Cell type and time point are not known. Each CDR3 is given with its conserved first and last residue. Each record gives: D gene, clone size, V gene, J gene, CDR3 DNA, CDR3 protein. The D gene is left open where the match is weak. Not every row has a clone size; where given, it reads once, few, many or a size class.

d_call: NA; clone_size: few; v_call: TRBV9; j_call: TRBJ1-5; cdr3_nt: TGTGCCAGCAGCACCAGCGGGTGGAGCAATCAGCCCCAGCATTTT; cdr3_aa: CASSTSGWSNQPQHF
d_call: NA; clone_size: NA; v_call: TRBV5-1; j_call: TRBJ2-7; cdr3_nt: TGCGCCAGCAGCTCCGGGACATTCTACGAGCAGTACTTC; cdr3_aa: CASSSGTFYEQYF
d_call: TRBD1; clone_size: few; v_call: TRBV7-9; j_call: TRBJ1-4; cdr3_nt: TGTGCCAGCAGCCCATCTTACAGGGGAACTAATGAAAAACTGTTTTTT; cdr3_aa: CASSPSYRGTNEKLFF
d_call: NA; clone_size: few; v_call: TRBV4-1; j_call: TRBJ1-5; cdr3_nt: TGCGCCAGCAGCCACCCGACGACAGGAAGGTCTAGGCCCCAGCATTTT; cdr3_aa: CASSHPTTGRSRPQHF
d_call: NA; clone_size: few; v_call: TRBV6-5; j_call: TRBJ2-1; cdr3_nt: TGTGCCAGCAGCTCCCCGAGGGGGAGTGCCTACAATGAGCAGTTCTTC; cdr3_aa: CASSSPRGSAYNEQFF
d_call: NA; clone_size: NA; v_call: TRBV6-6; j_call: TRBJ1-2; cdr3_nt: TGTGCCAGCAGCGGGACAATGGAAGGCTACACCTTC; cdr3_aa: CASSGTMEGYTF
d_call: NA; clone_size: NA; v_call: TRBV5-1; j_call: TRBJ2-3; cdr3_nt: TGCGCCAGCGTAGAGGGATCTCACACAGATACGCAGTATTTT; cdr3_aa: CASVEGSHTDTQYF
d_call: NA; clone_size: few; v_call: TRBV12-3/TRBV12-4; j_call: TRBJ1-5; cdr3_nt: TGTGCCAGCAGCCGAGCTAAGGACAATCAGCCCCAGCATTTT; cdr3_aa: CASSRAKDNQPQHF
d_call: NA; clone_size: NA; v_call: TRBV5-1; j_call: TRBJ2-5; cdr3_nt: TGCGCCAGCAGCTACGCTTTGGGGACGGAGACCCAGTACTTC; cdr3_aa: CASSYALGTETQYF
d_call: NA; clone_size: NA; v_call: TRBV10-3; j_call: TRBJ1-2; cdr3_nt: TGTGCCATCAGTGTCACAGCATATGGCTACACCTTC; cdr3_aa: CAISVTAYGYTF
d_call: TRBD1; clone_size: few; v_call: TRBV7-3; j_call: TRBJ1-6; cdr3_nt: TGTGCCAGCAGCTCCGGACAGGGAAAGCATTCACCCCTCCACTTT; cdr3_aa: CASSSGQGKHSPLHF
d_call: NA; clone_size: NA; v_call: TRBV7-2; j_call: TRBJ2-7; cdr3_nt: TGTGCCAGCAGCCCCATCGGGACAATCTACGAGCAGTACTTC; cdr3_aa: CASSPIGTIYEQYF
d_call: TRBD1; clone_size: NA; v_call: TRBV18; j_call: TRBJ1-6; cdr3_nt: TGTGCCAGCTCACTAAGAGACGGGACAGGGGGAAATTCACCCCTCCACTTT; cdr3_aa: CASSLRDGTGGNSPLHF
d_call: NA; clone_size: NA; v_call: TRBV28; j_call: TRBJ1-2; cdr3_nt: TGTGCCAGCAGTCTCATTGGAAACTATGGCTACACCTTC; cdr3_aa: CASSLIGNYGYTF
d_call: TRBD2; clone_size: many; v_call: TRBV13; j_call: TRBJ2-1; cdr3_nt: TGTGCCAGCAGCTCTACCGGGGTAGCGGGGGAAAATGAGCAGTTCTTC; cdr3_aa: CASSSTGVAGENEQFF
d_call: NA; clone_size: many; v_call: TRBV5-5; j_call: TRBJ2-5; cdr3_nt: TGTGCCAGCAGCTTGGTCGGTTATACAGAGACCCAGTACTTC; cdr3_aa: CASSLVGYTETQYF
d_call: TRBD1; clone_size: many; v_call: TRBV20-1; j_call: TRBJ1-2; cdr3_nt: TGCAGTGCGAGCGGGACAGGCTGGAGTACGGCTGGCTACACCTTC; cdr3_aa: CSASGTGWSTAGYTF
d_call: TRBD1; clone_size: NA; v_call: TRBV6-2/TRBV6-3; j_call: TRBJ2-4; cdr3_nt: TGTGCCAGCAGCGGGACAGAAAACATTCAGTACTTC; cdr3_aa: CASSGTENIQYF
d_call: NA; clone_size: few; v_call: TRBV12-3/TRBV12-4; j_call: TRBJ2-3; cdr3_nt: TGTGCCAGCAGCGACAGACCCCCAGATACGCAGTATTTT; cdr3_aa: CASSDRPPDTQYF
d_call: TRBD1; clone_size: NA; v_call: TRBV5-1; j_call: TRBJ1-4; cdr3_nt: TGCGCCAGCAGCTACCGGACAGGGGCGAATGAAAAACTGTTTTTT; cdr3_aa: CASSYRTGANEKLFF
d_call: TRBD2; clone_size: few; v_call: TRBV24-1; j_call: TRBJ2-5; cdr3_nt: TGTGCCACCAGTGAAGGCGGTAGCGGGGGATGGTACCAAGAGACCCAGTACTTC; cdr3_aa: CATSEGGSGGWYQETQYF
d_call: NA; clone_size: few; v_call: TRBV9; j_call: TRBJ2-7; cdr3_nt: TGTGCCAGCAGCGTAGGAGCAGGGAGTCGCGAGCAGTACTTC; cdr3_aa: CASSVGAGSREQYF
d_call: NA; clone_size: NA; v_call: TRBV28; j_call: TRBJ1-2; cdr3_nt: TGTGCCAGCAGTTTACAGGGTGGGGTGGTCTATGGCTACACCTTC; cdr3_aa: CASSLQGGVVYGYTF
d_call: NA; clone_size: many; v_call: TRBV5-1; j_call: TRBJ2-3; cdr3_nt: TGCGCCAGCAGCTCCCAAGGTCCGGCAGGAACGCAGTATTTT; cdr3_aa: CASSSQGPAGTQYF
d_call: NA; clone_size: many; v_call: TRBV5-1; j_call: TRBJ2-5; cdr3_nt: TGCGCCAGCAGCCGGGACAACCGGGCTGAGGAGACCCAGTACTTC; cdr3_aa: CASSRDNRAEETQYF
d_call: NA; clone_size: NA; v_call: TRBV12-3/TRBV12-4; j_call: TRBJ2-6; cdr3_nt: TGTGCCAGCAGCCTCGGACAGCCGGGGGCCAACGTCCTGACTTTC; cdr3_aa: CASSLGQPGANVLTF
d_call: TRBD2; clone_size: many; v_call: TRBV27; j_call: TRBJ2-5; cdr3_nt: TGTGCCAGCAGGAGGGCTAGCGGACAAGAGACCCAGTACTTC; cdr3_aa: CASRRASGQETQYF
d_call: TRBD2; clone_size: NA; v_call: TRBV4-3; j_call: TRBJ2-1; cdr3_nt: TGCGCCAGCAGCCAAGGGACTAGCGTCAATGAGCAGTTCTTC; cdr3_aa: CASSQGTSVNEQFF
d_call: NA; clone_size: NA; v_call: TRBV10-3; j_call: TRBJ1-1; cdr3_nt: TGTGCCGTCACCGCCGCCCTGAACACTGAAGCTTTCTTT; cdr3_aa: CAVTAALNTEAFF
d_call: NA; clone_size: few; v_call: TRBV6-5; j_call: TRBJ2-2; cdr3_nt: TGTGCCAGCAGTTACTCGGGGGTAATCGCCGGGGAGCTGTTTTTT; cdr3_aa: CASSYSGVIAGELFF
d_call: TRBD2; clone_size: NA; v_call: TRBV20-1; j_call: TRBJ2-1; cdr3_nt: TGCAGTGCCGAGCGGGGTACCACCTACAATGAGCAGTTCTTC; cdr3_aa: CSAERGTTYNEQFF
d_call: TRBD1; clone_size: NA; v_call: TRBV6-6; j_call: TRBJ2-3; cdr3_nt: TGTGCCAGCAGGCCGGGACAGGGCCACACAGATACGCAGTATTTT; cdr3_aa: CASRPGQGHTDTQYF
d_call: TRBD1; clone_size: NA; v_call: TRBV5-1; j_call: TRBJ1-1; cdr3_nt: TGCGCCAGCAGCTTGGCTAGAACAGGGGCGAACACTGAAGCTTTCTTT; cdr3_aa: CASSLARTGANTEAFF
d_call: NA; clone_size: NA; v_call: TRBV5-1; j_call: TRBJ2-2; cdr3_nt: TGCGCCAGCAGCTTGACGGTGGGGTCGAACACCGGGGAGCTGTTTTTT; cdr3_aa: CASSLTVGSNTGELFF
d_call: NA; clone_size: many; v_call: TRBV5-6; j_call: TRBJ2-5; cdr3_nt: TGTGCCAGCAGCCCCCCAGGTGTCCGGGAGACCCAGTACTTC; cdr3_aa: CASSPPGVRETQYF
d_call: NA; clone_size: few; v_call: TRBV5-5; j_call: TRBJ2-3; cdr3_nt: TGTGCCAGCACCAGAGGGGTTTCCACAGATACGCAGTATTTT; cdr3_aa: CASTRGVSTDTQYF
d_call: NA; clone_size: few; v_call: TRBV7-2; j_call: TRBJ2-3; cdr3_nt: TGTGCCAGCGGCAGGTTCACAGATACGCAGTATTTT; cdr3_aa: CASGRFTDTQYF
d_call: TRBD2; clone_size: NA; v_call: TRBV7-2; j_call: TRBJ2-1; cdr3_nt: TGTGCCAGCAGCTGGTCCCGGACTAGGTCCTACAATGAGCAGTTCTTC; cdr3_aa: CASSWSRTRSYNEQFF